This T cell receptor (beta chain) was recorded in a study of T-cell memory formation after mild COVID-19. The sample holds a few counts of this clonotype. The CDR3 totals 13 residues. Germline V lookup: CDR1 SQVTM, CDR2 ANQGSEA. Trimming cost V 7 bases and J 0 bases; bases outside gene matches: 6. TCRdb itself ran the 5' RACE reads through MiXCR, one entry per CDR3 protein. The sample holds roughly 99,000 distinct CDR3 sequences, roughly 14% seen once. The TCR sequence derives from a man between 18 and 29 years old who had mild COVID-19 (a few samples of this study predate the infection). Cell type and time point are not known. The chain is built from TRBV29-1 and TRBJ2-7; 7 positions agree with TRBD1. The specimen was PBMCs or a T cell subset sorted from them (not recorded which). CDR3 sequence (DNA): TGCAGCGCGGGCAGGGACAGCTCCTACGAGCAGTACTTC. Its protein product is CSAGRDSSYEQYF.